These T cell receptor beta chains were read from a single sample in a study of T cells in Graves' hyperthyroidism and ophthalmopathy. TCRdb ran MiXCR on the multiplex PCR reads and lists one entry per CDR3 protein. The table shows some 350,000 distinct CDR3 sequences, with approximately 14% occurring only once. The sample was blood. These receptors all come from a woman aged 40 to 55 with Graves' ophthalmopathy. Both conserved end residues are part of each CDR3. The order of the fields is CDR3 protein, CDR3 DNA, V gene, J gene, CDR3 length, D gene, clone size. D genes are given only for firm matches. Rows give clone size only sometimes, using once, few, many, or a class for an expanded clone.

CASSLSWKHYTGELFF	TGCGCCAGCAGCCTCTCATGGAAGCATTACACCGGGGAGCTGTTTTTT	TRBV5-1	TRBJ2-2	16	.	many
CATSWTGKGKKYGYTF	TGTGCCACCAGTTGGACAGGGAAGGGCAAGAAGTATGGCTACACCTTC	TRBV24-1	TRBJ1-2	16	TRBD1	few
CASSSYGTGDREQYF	TGTGCCAGCAGCTCGTACGGGACAGGGGATCGCGAGCAGTACTTC	TRBV7-2	TRBJ2-7	15	TRBD1	.
CASSENRGNQPQHF	TGTGCCAGCAGTGAAAACAGGGGCAATCAGCCCCAGCATTTT	TRBV2	TRBJ1-5	14	.	many
CASSLAGRGQFF	TGTGCCAGCAGTTTAGCCGGCAGGGGGCAGTTCTTC	TRBV12-3/TRBV12-4	TRBJ2-1	12	.	many
CASSVDRGREGYTF	TGTGCCAGCAGCGTGGACAGGGGGCGCGAGGGCTACACCTTC	TRBV5-4	TRBJ1-2	14	TRBD1	few
CASSRSSGEQYF	TGTGCCAGCAGTCGCAGTTCGGGCGAGCAGTACTTC	TRBV7-8	TRBJ2-7	12	.	.
CASGLRRQGMNTEAFF	TGTGCTAGTGGACTCCGCCGACAGGGTATGAACACTGAAGCTTTCTTT	TRBV12-5	TRBJ1-1	16	TRBD1	many
CASSPLAGGLQETQYF	TGTGCCAGCAGCCCACTAGCGGGAGGCCTACAAGAGACCCAGTACTTC	TRBV5-5	TRBJ2-5	16	TRBD2	many
CASRRDTGTEAFF	TGTGCCAGCAGACGCGACACAGGCACTGAAGCTTTCTTT	TRBV7-9	TRBJ1-1	13	.	.
CASSLVHGAYDYTF	TGTGCCAGCAGCTTAGTTCATGGGGCATATGACTACACCTTC	TRBV11-3	TRBJ1-2	14	.	few
CASSPSGAEAFF	TGTGCCAGCAGCCCGTCCGGGGCTGAAGCTTTCTTT	TRBV3-1	TRBJ1-1	12	.	many
CSARRDRGLFGTQYF	TGCAGTGCTAGACGGGACAGGGGTCTCTTTGGTACGCAGTATTTT	TRBV20-1	TRBJ2-3	15	TRBD1	many
CATSQGTNSPLHF	TGTGCCACCTCACAGGGGACAAATTCACCCCTCCACTTT	TRBV3-1	TRBJ1-6	13	TRBD1	.
CSARGRTVEAFF	TGCAGTGCTAGGGGTAGGACGGTAGAAGCTTTCTTT	TRBV20-1	TRBJ1-1	12	.	few
CSASPTAGNTEAFF	TGCAGTGCTAGCCCTACTGCGGGAAACACTGAAGCTTTCTTT	TRBV20-1	TRBJ1-1	14	.	many
CASSDDGRGSNGELFF	TGTGCCAGCAGTGACGACGGTAGGGGGTCGAACGGGGAGCTGTTTTTT	TRBV2	TRBJ2-2	16	.	many